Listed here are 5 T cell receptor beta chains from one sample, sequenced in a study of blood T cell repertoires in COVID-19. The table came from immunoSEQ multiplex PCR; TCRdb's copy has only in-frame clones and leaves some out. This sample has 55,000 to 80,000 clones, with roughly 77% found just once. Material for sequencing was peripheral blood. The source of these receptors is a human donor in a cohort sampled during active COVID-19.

CDR3 amino acids: CASSQARGGGNTIYF. Written as DNA, the CDR3 is TGTGCCAGCAGCCAAGCCAGGGGTGGTGGAAACACCATATATTTT. This chain connects TRBV4-2 to TRBJ1-3; weak D call: TRBD1 (6 bases). Trimming took 1 base from V and 3 from J, leaving 10 bases between them. The germline V gene has CDR1 LGHNA and CDR2 YNFKEQ. CDR3 length: 15 amino acids.

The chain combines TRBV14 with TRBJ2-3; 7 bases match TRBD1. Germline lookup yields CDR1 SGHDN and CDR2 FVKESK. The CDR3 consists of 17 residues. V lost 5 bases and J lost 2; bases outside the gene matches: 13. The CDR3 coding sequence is TGTGCCAGCAGCGACCAGCCCGGGACAGTTCCCACAGATACGCAGTATTTT. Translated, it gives CASSDQPGTVPTDTQYF.

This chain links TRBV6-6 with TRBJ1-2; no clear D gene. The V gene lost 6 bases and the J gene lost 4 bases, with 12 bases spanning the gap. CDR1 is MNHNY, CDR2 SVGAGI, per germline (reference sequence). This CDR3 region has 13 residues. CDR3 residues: CASSPSSGYGYTF. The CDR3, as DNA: TGTGCCAGCAGCCCCTCTTCAGGCTATGGCTACACCTTC.

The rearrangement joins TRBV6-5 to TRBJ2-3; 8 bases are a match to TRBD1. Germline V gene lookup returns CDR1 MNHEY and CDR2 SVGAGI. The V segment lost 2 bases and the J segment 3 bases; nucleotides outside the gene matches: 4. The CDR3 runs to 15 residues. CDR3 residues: CASSYGQGFTDTQYF. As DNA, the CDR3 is TGTGCCAGCAGTTACGGACAGGGTTTTACAGATACGCAGTATTTT.

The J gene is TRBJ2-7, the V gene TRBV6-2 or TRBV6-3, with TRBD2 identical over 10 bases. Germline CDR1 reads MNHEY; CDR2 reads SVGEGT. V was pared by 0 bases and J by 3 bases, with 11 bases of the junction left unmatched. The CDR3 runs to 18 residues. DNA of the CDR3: TGTGCCAGCAGTTACTCGATCCGGCTAGCGGGAGAGGACTACGAGCAGTACTTC. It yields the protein CASSYSIRLAGEDYEQYF.